A selection of T cell receptor beta chains follows, all from one sample in a study of T cells in Graves' hyperthyroidism and ophthalmopathy. One entry per CDR3 protein, called by TCRdb with MiXCR from the multiplex PCR reads. In the table there are more than 300,000 distinct CDR3 sequences, roughly 15% of which are singletons. The sample consisted of blood. These receptors came from a woman younger than 45 with Graves' ophthalmopathy. CDR3s include the opening cysteine and the closing phenylalanine or tryptophan. The order of the fields is V gene, clone size, J gene, D gene, CDR3 protein, CDR3 DNA. D genes are given only for firm matches. The listing skips clone size in some rows; elsewhere it reads once, few, many or a size class.

V: TRBV14; size: many; J: TRBJ1-6; D: NA; CDR3: CASSQDLQKVLPVSPPLHF; DNA: TGTGCCAGCAGCCAAGATCTACAGAAGGTCCTACCGGTGTCGCCACCCCTCCACTTT
V: TRBV27; size: many; J: TRBJ1-6; D: TRBD1; CDR3: CASRGGGQTYNSPLHF; DNA: TGTGCCAGCAGGGGGGGGGGACAGACTTATAATTCACCCCTCCACTTT
V: TRBV15; size: many; J: TRBJ1-2; D: NA; CDR3: CATSSYGGDYGYTF; DNA: TGTGCCACCAGCAGTTATGGGGGTGACTATGGCTACACCTTC
V: TRBV10-3; size: NA; J: TRBJ1-1; D: NA; CDR3: CAISPGAAWTEAFF; DNA: TGTGCCATCAGCCCAGGGGCCGCGTGGACTGAAGCTTTCTTT
V: TRBV15; size: few; J: TRBJ2-3; D: TRBD2; CDR3: CATSRLAGGATDTQYF; DNA: TGTGCCACCAGTCGACTAGCGGGGGGAGCCACAGATACGCAGTATTTT
V: TRBV6-1; size: many; J: TRBJ1-5; D: NA; CDR3: CASSDKGFGNQPQHF; DNA: TGTGCCAGCAGTGATAAGGGATTTGGCAATCAGCCCCAGCATTTT
V: TRBV15; size: NA; J: TRBJ1-5; D: TRBD1; CDR3: CATSRQGGQPQHF; DNA: TGTGCCACCAGCAGACAGGGGGGCCAGCCCCAGCATTTT
V: TRBV18; size: few; J: TRBJ2-4; D: NA; CDR3: CASSLLGNIQYF; DNA: TGTGCCAGCTCACTCCTGGGGAACATTCAGTACTTC
V: TRBV27; size: many; J: TRBJ2-5; D: TRBD2; CDR3: CASSLSFAGGGQETQYF; DNA: TGTGCCAGCAGTTTATCGTTCGCGGGGGGTGGACAAGAGACCCAGTACTTC
V: TRBV7-2; size: many; J: TRBJ2-2; D: TRBD2; CDR3: CASSSSGTSPGQLFF; DNA: TGTGCCAGCAGCTCCTCCGGGACTAGCCCGGGACAGCTGTTTTTT
V: TRBV6-5; size: many; J: TRBJ1-5; D: TRBD1; CDR3: CASSYLPPGTGSQPQHF; DNA: TGTGCCAGCAGTTACTTGCCCCCAGGGACAGGGTCCCAGCCCCAGCATTTT
V: TRBV25-1; size: many; J: TRBJ1-2; D: NA; CDR3: CASSEWNYGYTF; DNA: TGTGCCAGCAGTGAATGGAACTATGGCTACACCTTC
V: TRBV29-1; size: few; J: TRBJ1-2; D: NA; CDR3: CSVEEPSQHGYTF; DNA: TGCAGCGTTGAAGAGCCGTCGCAGCATGGCTACACCTTC
V: TRBV2; size: NA; J: TRBJ2-1; D: TRBD2; CDR3: CASTGQGGGGGAYNEQFF; DNA: TGTGCCAGCACTGGACAAGGAGGCGGGGGGGGGGCCTACAATGAGCAGTTCTTC
V: TRBV28; size: many; J: TRBJ1-4; D: NA; CDR3: CASRPHPGTRATNEKLFF; DNA: TGTGCCAGCAGGCCGCACCCAGGGACCAGGGCTACCAATGAAAAACTGTTTTTT
V: TRBV18; size: many; J: TRBJ1-5; D: NA; CDR3: CASSPHYAPTGLRNQPQHF; DNA: TGTGCCAGCTCACCACACTACGCACCAACAGGGCTCCGCAATCAGCCCCAGCATTTT
V: TRBV28; size: many; J: TRBJ1-2; D: NA; CDR3: CASSSNRDRYYGYTF; DNA: TGTGCCAGCAGTTCCAACCGAGACAGATACTATGGCTACACCTTC
V: TRBV11-2; size: NA; J: TRBJ1-2; D: NA; CDR3: CASSFSPVANYGYTF; DNA: TGTGCCAGCAGCTTTTCCCCAGTAGCTAACTATGGCTACACCTTC
V: TRBV2; size: many; J: TRBJ2-2; D: TRBD2; CDR3: CASERASGNTGELFF; DNA: TGTGCCAGCGAGAGGGCTAGCGGGAACACCGGGGAGCTGTTTTTT
V: TRBV29-1; size: few; J: TRBJ2-1; D: TRBD2; CDR3: CSVAGSGGKFF; DNA: TGCAGCGTTGCCGGTAGCGGGGGAAAGTTCTTC
V: TRBV29-1; size: many; J: TRBJ2-1; D: TRBD2; CDR3: CSVEGAAASGYNEQFF; DNA: TGCAGCGTTGAAGGGGCGGCGGCTAGCGGATACAATGAGCAGTTCTTC
V: TRBV5-1; size: many; J: TRBJ2-1; D: NA; CDR3: CASSFWGYNEQFF; DNA: TGCGCCAGCAGCTTCTGGGGGTACAATGAGCAGTTCTTC
V: TRBV9; size: NA; J: TRBJ2-1; D: NA; CDR3: CASSPLVLKGEQFF; DNA: TGTGCCAGCAGCCCTCTGGTCCTCAAGGGTGAGCAGTTCTTC
V: TRBV20-1; size: many; J: TRBJ1-5; D: NA; CDR3: CSAINTAVGPQHF; DNA: TGCAGTGCTATTAACACAGCCGTTGGACCCCAGCATTTT
V: TRBV20-1; size: many; J: TRBJ2-5; D: TRBD2; CDR3: CSASLAGGNQETQYF; DNA: TGCAGTGCTTCACTAGCGGGGGGAAACCAAGAGACCCAGTACTTC
V: TRBV30; size: many; J: TRBJ2-7; D: NA; CDR3: CACRLAYEQYF; DNA: TGTGCCTGCCGTTTGGCCTACGAGCAGTACTTC
V: TRBV5-1; size: many; J: TRBJ1-2; D: NA; CDR3: CASSLGTGYGYTF; DNA: TGTGCCAGCAGCTTGGGGACGGGCTATGGCTACACCTTC
V: TRBV5-8; size: NA; J: TRBJ2-5; D: NA; CDR3: CASSSRAIPNQETQYF; DNA: TGTGCCAGCAGCTCCCGAGCGATTCCCAACCAAGAGACCCAGTACTTC
V: TRBV2; size: NA; J: TRBJ2-7; D: TRBD1; CDR3: CASRAGTGEYEQYF; DNA: TGTGCCAGCAGGGCCGGGACAGGCGAGTACGAGCAGTACTTC
V: TRBV30; size: many; J: TRBJ2-1; D: NA; CDR3: CAWRRKGEQFF; DNA: TGTGCCTGGAGGAGAAAGGGGGAGCAGTTCTTC
V: TRBV18; size: many; J: TRBJ2-7; D: NA; CDR3: CASSPTGRSAEQYF; DNA: TGTGCCAGCTCACCCACAGGGCGGTCGGCCGAGCAGTACTTC
V: TRBV18; size: many; J: TRBJ2-3; D: TRBD1; CDR3: CASLEGGHTDTQYF; DNA: TGTGCCAGCCTCGAAGGGGGCCACACAGATACGCAGTATTTT
V: TRBV7-2; size: many; J: TRBJ2-3; D: TRBD2; CDR3: CASSWTSGGPTYTQYF; DNA: TGTGCCAGCAGCTGGACTAGCGGGGGACCCACGTATACGCAGTATTTT
V: TRBV10-3; size: few; J: TRBJ2-7; D: TRBD2; CDR3: CAISEGLVKEGQYF; DNA: TGTGCCATCAGTGAAGGACTAGTGAAGGAAGGGCAGTACTTC
V: TRBV5-4; size: many; J: TRBJ2-1; D: TRBD2; CDR3: CASSLPASGGAYNEQFF; DNA: TGTGCCAGCAGCTTGCCAGCTAGCGGGGGGGCCTACAATGAGCAGTTCTTC
V: TRBV28; size: few; J: TRBJ2-2; D: TRBD2; CDR3: CASRPYRGLAGAGELFF; DNA: TGTGCCAGCAGACCCTATAGGGGGCTAGCGGGGGCCGGGGAGCTGTTTTTT
V: TRBV12-3/TRBV12-4; size: many; J: TRBJ2-3; D: NA; CDR3: CASSLGRGTSTDTQYF; DNA: TGTGCCAGCAGTTTAGGACGGGGCACCAGCACAGATACGCAGTATTTT
V: TRBV20-1; size: many; J: TRBJ2-1; D: TRBD2; CDR3: CSARAQLAGVYNEQFF; DNA: TGCAGTGCTAGAGCCCAGCTAGCGGGGGTTTACAATGAGCAGTTCTTC
V: TRBV18; size: many; J: TRBJ1-6; D: NA; CDR3: CASSPANNSPLHF; DNA: TGTGCCAGCTCACCGGCAAATAATTCACCCCTCCACTTT
V: TRBV19; size: many; J: TRBJ1-2; D: NA; CDR3: CASSIATAPYGYTF; DNA: TGTGCCAGTAGTATCGCGACAGCCCCATATGGCTACACCTTC
V: TRBV7-2; size: many; J: TRBJ2-1; D: NA; CDR3: CASSFLAGWVEQFF; DNA: TGTGCCAGCAGCTTTCTAGCCGGGTGGGTCGAGCAGTTCTTC
V: TRBV29-1; size: NA; J: TRBJ1-2; D: NA; CDR3: CSVDEVGGRDYGYTF; DNA: TGCAGCGTTGATGAGGTCGGGGGTCGGGACTATGGCTACACCTTC
V: TRBV18; size: many; J: TRBJ2-5; D: NA; CDR3: CASSPFPKDAKWVQETQYF; DNA: TGTGCCAGCTCACCATTTCCTAAGGACGCAAAATGGGTCCAAGAGACCCAGTACTTC
V: TRBV20-1; size: many; J: TRBJ2-5; D: TRBD2; CDR3: CSAQKGLAGDETQYF; DNA: TGCAGTGCTCAAAAGGGACTAGCGGGGGATGAGACCCAGTACTTC
V: TRBV3-1; size: many; J: TRBJ1-6; D: NA; CDR3: CASSQSGPLHF; DNA: TGTGCCAGCAGCCAGAGTGGACCCCTCCACTTT